This paragraph reports one T cell receptor (beta chain). This clonotype was seen ten or more times. Its antigen has not been determined. Per-nucleotide qualities are absent, and no much larger clonotype sits a single base away. Looking up the germline V gene yields CDR1 MGHRA and CDR2 YSYEKL. V is cut by 0 bases and J by 0 bases, and the space between the germline ends is 12 bases. The CDR3 runs 17 amino acids, cysteine and phenylalanine included. Only the CDR3 portion is preserved as DNA: 51 bases, with reading frame beginning at the first base. Receptor libraries were prepared by PCR. For sequencing, an Illumina HiSeq 4000 was employed. Preparation of bulk TCR libraries followed a previously described approach, with the TCR primers listed in Table S5. Total RNA was purified with the Qiagen AllPrep DNA/RNA kit. Before analysis, reads from multiple sequencing runs of the same library were pooled. As for the authors' bioinformatics: Reads were retained only if an exact TCR constant sequence was present, and the retained reads were trimmed to 150 nt and grouped according to their 12-nt molecular barcodes. Reads inside each barcode group were sub-clustered using a 15% Levenshtein threshold, and a quality-weighted consensus sequence was constructed for each RNA molecule. Non-functional sequences were removed, as were lower-count sequences one edit away from another. Based on a fit of two negative binomial distributions, barcode sub-clusters having less than 20% of the maximum read count were discarded. TCRdb reworked the public reads: Q25 trimming with fastp, MiXCR clone assembly, productive beta chains retained. Every distinct CDR3 protein forms one entry, paired with its most common genes and DNA. TCRdb assigned the V and J calls; the authors' analysis was not used. Across this sample there are some 70,000 distinct CDR3 sequences, with 15% to 20% seen only once. Approximately 1.5% of the sample is held by the ten biggest clonotypes.

The sample belongs to a study of molecular identifiers for immune sequencing clone quantification (dated by TCRdb to 2017 to 2018). About the investigation overall: For a replicate experiment, RNA from roughly 20,000 or 100,000 naive CD8 T cells was divided into five aliquots, and four of the five aliquots were sequenced. The study was a methods study using CD8 T cells to benchmark molecular-identifier clustering-based TCR repertoire sequencing (MIDCIRS) and TCR RNA copy counting. Summary of the overall study and its limitations: Spiked-in Jurkat TCR RNA (approximately 10 copies' worth), which is not part of the donor repertoire, was contained in the naive libraries. When barcode sub-clustering was left out, chimeric consensus sequences inflated TCR diversity, with chimeras reaching as high as 47%. Even against a background of one million naive CD8 T cells, spiked-in Jurkat TCR RNA amounting to a single cell's worth was reported to be detectable. Highly expanded clone sizes could be underestimated because identical TCR molecules may share a barcode. Clones above 20 RNA copies held over 99% of molecules in CMV-specific effector cells but under 1% in naive cells. Modeling gave 3 to 3.5 recovered TCR RNA copies per cell versus 7.5 to 10 by digital PCR, implying about 30% capture efficiency.

Libraries of naive CD8 T cells were built from anywhere between roughly 20,000 and 1,100,000 sorted cells, with 10%, 30% or 50% of the purified RNA used. On a BD FACSAria II, naive CD8 T cells were FACS-sorted as CD8+CD4-CCR7+CD45RA+ and collected into RLT Plus buffer. Detection sensitivity was tested by spiking Jurkat RNA equal to ten TCR copies' worth into samples containing roughly 19,000-1,000,000 naive CD8 T cells. CD8 T cells were enriched using RosetteSep CD8+ T Cell Enrichment Cocktail and Ficoll-Paque, and the enriched cells then underwent ACK red cell lysis. The sequence was obtained from a human donor in good health. Some libraries in this study had Jurkat cell RNA spiked in. The V gene is TRBV4-1 and the J gene is TRBJ2-1; tentative D gene TRBD2, with 5 bases matching. Sample: naive CD8+ T cells from blood, with Jurkat cell RNA spiked in. The cell subset or site label here, explained by the study, means: FACS-sorted CD8+CD4-CCR7+CD45RA+ naive T cells. The sequence in DNA is TGCGCCAGCAGCCAAGATCTAGGGCGGGTCTCCTACAATGAGCAGTTCTTC. Its coded protein is CASSQDLGRVSYNEQFF.